This TCR beta chain comes out of a study of naive and memory T cell subsets. Nested alpha and beta constant-region primers with the SP2 primer drove four PCR rounds on ligated cDNA. A 12-nucleotide UMI and the SP2 primer were added to the cDNA 3' end by oligonucleotide ligation. TCRdb reprocessed the UMI-ligation and nested PCR reads with MiXCR, giving one entry per CDR3 protein. This table has roughly 200 distinct CDR3 sequences, roughly 99% appearing once. CD4+ T cell IFNgamma after overnight CMV lysate exposure gave donor CMV status. Cells stained for CD3, CD4, CD8, CD45RA and CD27 were sorted into four subsets. The study, taken as a whole, reports: Over 90% of naive TCR sequences appeared only once, unlike memory subsets.

On this clonotype itself: Its antigen remains unknown. This beta chain is an unintended read in a library built for alpha chains; its size means little.

Trimming removed 0 bases at V and 3 bases at J, with 9 bases between. This CDR3 region has 14 residues. Looked up from germline, CDR1 is MNHEY and CDR2 is SVGAGI. The sequence was collected from a human donor in good health. The chain carries TRBV6-5 and TRBJ2-7; no reliable D call. The sequenced sample consisted of effector memory CD8+ T cells from blood. Indicated subset: effector memory, CD45RA- CD27-. CDR3 sequence reads: CASSYSRGSYEQYF. DNA of the CDR3: TGTGCCAGCAGTTACTCCCGTGGCAGCTACGAGCAGTACTTC.